The clone carrying this T cell receptor beta chain was seen more than once but under ten times. The antigen remains unidentified. The data stem from a study of T cell repertoires in cytomegalovirus infection. Across the whole study: It can be stated that public TCR beta signatures indicated CMV infection as well as a matching HLA type. Findings and limits, study-wide: Summed frequency of shared TCR beta families picked out CMV carriers who also had the relevant HLA.

One entry per CDR3 protein, called by TCRdb with MiXCR from the reads. The repertoire holds 350,000 to 550,000 distinct CDR3 sequences, with approximately 31% as singletons. The ends were cut back, 2 bases at V and 8 bases at J, with 21 bases in the middle. The CDR3 runs 16 residues. Germline V gives CDR1 DFQATT, CDR2 SNEGSKA (reference sequence). The chain has TRBV20-1 and TRBJ1-4; no definite D call. This receptor was taken from a human donor in good health (CMV status not recorded). Some clones in this sample may be carry-over from other donors' samples. Material: PBMCs. The chain's CDR3 is CSARNRQGLRLEKLFF. CDR3 DNA sequence: TGCAGTGCTAGAAATCGACAAGGCCTTCGGCTGGAAAAACTGTTTTTT.